This T cell receptor beta chain derives from a study of Ad26.COV2.S vaccination and SARS-CoV-2 variants. Whole-study results and caveats: The analyses of TCR breadth and depth may have understated the size of total T cell responses. Reportedly, after vaccination the spike-specific CD8+ and CD4+ T cell responses displayed substantial breadth.

CDR1 is SNHLY, CDR2 FYNNEI, per germline. The CDR3 is made up of 18 amino acids. After removal of 3 bases from V and 0 bases from J, the junction contained 9 bases not matched to a gene. TCRdb's copy holds only in-frame clones and misses some; the assay was immunoSEQ multiplex PCR. The table includes fewer than 150,000 clones, about nine tenths detected once. Comments on this clone: Antigen specificity is unknown.

The rearrangement uses TRBV2 and TRBJ1-5; 9 bases map to TRBD1. Sample: peripheral blood, taken after recovery from COVID-19. The receptor was isolated from a human donor who had recovered from COVID-19. The CDR3 sequence is CASSDGTTGGPSNQPQHF. CDR3 sequence (DNA): TGTGCCAGCAGTGATGGAACAACAGGGGGCCCTAGCAATCAGCCCCAGCATTTT.